The 26 T cell receptor beta chains in this list originate from one sample, sequenced in a study of T cell responses to AZD1222 COVID-19 vaccine. The assay was immunoSEQ multiplex PCR, and TCRdb's table has in-frame clones only and misses some. Altogether about 150,000 clones are present, roughly 87% being singletons, with the ten largest covering approximately 1%. Sequenced here: peripheral blood, sampled 28 days after the second AZD1222 dose. The receptors were sampled from an adult who received the AZD1222 COVID-19 vaccine.

This clone occurred once. The CDR3: CAISDTGSNYGYTF. The DNA of the CDR3 is TGTGCCATCAGTGATACAGGGTCTAACTATGGCTACACCTTC. This rearrangement joins TRBV10-3 to TRBJ1-2; a weak D match, TRBD1 (6 bases). Trimming pared 3 bases from V and 0 bases from J, leaving 8 bases between. CDR3 length: 14 amino acids. From germline, CDR1 is ENHRY and CDR2 SYGVKD.

The V call is TRBV27, the J call TRBJ1-2, with D hard to call. The CDR3 sequence is 13 residues long. V was pared by 3 bases and J by 5 bases, with 10 bases between. Germline assignment: CDR1 MNHEY and CDR2 SMNVEV (reference sequence). This chain's CDR3 is CASSLRVGYGYTF. CDR3 in DNA: TGTGCCAGCAGTTTGAGGGTGGGTTATGGCTACACCTTC.

V usage is TRBV19 and J usage is TRBJ1-5; a possible D gene is TRBD1 (6 bases). Germline V gene data show CDR1 as LNHDA and CDR2 as SQIVND (reference sequence). V lost 1 base and J lost 6, with 7 bases in between. This CDR3 spans 13 amino acids. The CDR3 DNA follows: TGTGCCAGTAGTATAGCAGGGGCTCAGCCCCAGCATTTT. As protein: CASSIAGAQPQHF.

V is TRBV5-4 and J is TRBJ1-1, with D possibly TRBD1 on 5 matching bases. The CDR3 extends over 15 amino acids. V lost 3 bases and J 4 bases, leaving 16 bases between the germline ends. The germline gives CDR1 SGHNT, CDR2 YYREEE (reference sequence). CDR3 nucleotides: TGTGCCAGCAGCTACCAGACCAGGGCTGCCACTGAAGCTTTCTTT. This sequence encodes CASSYQTRAATEAFF.

The chain carries TRBV25-1 and TRBJ1-3, with D unclear. The CDR3 covers 13 residues. V was clipped by 3 bases and J by 4 bases, with 7 bases between them. CDR1 is MGHDK and CDR2 is SYGVNS in the germline V gene. Written as DNA, the CDR3 is TGTGCCAGCAGTGAGGGAGGGGGAAACACCATATATTTT. It yields the protein CASSEGGGNTIYF.

This chain uses TRBV4-3 with TRBJ1-5; no clear D gene. The CDR3 is made up of 15 amino acids. Looked up from germline, CDR1 is LGHNA and CDR2 is YSLEER. The V end lost 1 base, the J end lost 3 bases, and 10 bases lay between the germline ends. Written as DNA, the CDR3 is TGCGCCAGCAGCCAAGCACCGGAATACAATCAGCCCCAGCATTTT. This gives the protein CASSQAPEYNQPQHF.

A single count supports this clone. The chain has TRBV27 and TRBJ1-1; no reliable D call. V lost 2 bases and J lost 0, with 10 bases in between. This CDR3 is built from 15 residues. Per the germline V gene, CDR1 is MNHEY and CDR2 is SMNVEV (reference sequence). For the CDR3, the DNA is TGTGCCAGCAGTTTAGAGGCAGTTATGAACACTGAAGCTTTCTTT. Translated, it gives CASSLEAVMNTEAFF.

The chain employs TRBV9 and TRBJ1-1; D gene ambiguous. V dropped 0 bases and J dropped 6 bases, with 12 bases sitting between them. CDR3 size: 14 residues. Germline lookup yields CDR1 SGDLS and CDR2 YYNGEE. CDR3 protein: CASSVVGGRPEAFF. Here the CDR3 DNA reads TGTGCCAGCAGCGTAGTAGGAGGGAGGCCTGAAGCTTTCTTT.

V usage is TRBV21-1 and J usage is TRBJ2-5; the listed D gene, TRBD1, was not tested against the DNA. TRBV21-1 counts as a pseudogene. This CDR3 spans 15 amino acids. CDR3 nucleotides: TGTGCCAGCAGCGGACGGGACAGTTTCCAAGAGACCCAGTACTTC. The encoded protein is CASSGRDSFQETQYF.

The chain carries TRBV14 and TRBJ2-7; TRBD1 matches 7 bases. Trimming cost V 4 bases and J 4 bases; bases outside gene matches: 4. Germline lookup yields CDR1 SGHDN and CDR2 FVKESK. This CDR3 comprises 13 residues. The CDR3 reads CASSRGDSYEQYF. The CDR3 DNA sequence: TGTGCCAGCAGCCGAGGGGACAGTTACGAGCAGTACTTC. Full variable domain (missing parts from reference TRBV14 and TRBJ2-7): EAGVTQFPSHSVIEKGQTVTLRCDPISGHDNLYWYRRVMGKEIKFLLHFVKESKQDESGMPNNRFLAERTGGTYSTLKVQPAELEDSGVYFCASSRGDSYEQYFGPGTRLTVT.

The table lists this clone with a few counts. The CDR3, as DNA: TGTGCCAGCAGCCCCCCTCAGGTGGGGAACACTGAAGCTTTCTTT. It yields the protein CASSPPQVGNTEAFF. V and J are TRBV5-4 and TRBJ1-1; D unclear. The germline V gene encodes CDR1 SGHNT and CDR2 YYREEE (reference sequence). V lost 4 bases to trimming and J lost 1 base, with 14 bases between them. The CDR3 is made up of 15 amino acids.

The gene calls are TRBV5-1 and TRBJ1-1, with D maybe TRBD1 (6 bases). The V gene lost 2 bases and the J gene lost 5 bases, with 10 bases spanning the gap. The CDR3 runs to 13 residues. Germline V gene lookup returns CDR1 SGHRS and CDR2 YFSETQ. CDR3 region: CASSLQGSTEAFF. Here the CDR3 DNA reads TGCGCCAGCAGCTTACAGGGTTCTACTGAAGCTTTCTTT.

The J gene is TRBJ2-1, the V gene TRBV11-3; D is possibly TRBD1 or TRBD2 (6 bases each). Trimming removed 0 bases from V and 8 bases from J, with 23 bases in between. The CDR3 spans 18 residues. Germline values: CDR1 SGHNT, CDR2 YENEEA. DNA of the CDR3: TGTGCCAGCAGCTTAGATCCTGCGATCTTGCGGAGGGGGGATGAGCAGTTCTTC. This sequence encodes CASSLDPAILRRGDEQFF.

V usage is TRBV5-1 and J usage is TRBJ2-2; 7 positions match TRBD1. Trimming removed 4 bases from V and 1 base from J; junction bases left unmatched: 7. This CDR3 comprises 16 residues. Germline V gene sequence: CDR1 SGHRS, CDR2 YFSETQ. CDR3 in amino acids: CASSDARTGNTGELFF. The CDR3 DNA sequence: TGCGCCAGCAGCGACGCCAGGACAGGGAACACCGGGGAGCTGTTTTTT.

The chain combines TRBV4-1 with TRBJ1-1; D not resolved. The germline V gene has CDR1 MGHRA and CDR2 YSYEKL. CDR3 length equals 13 residues. Trimming took off 1 base at V and 3 bases at J, with 6 bases between the two ends. The CDR3 sequence is CASSQGPDTEAFF. The CDR3 DNA reads as TGCGCCAGCAGCCAAGGCCCGGACACTGAAGCTTTCTTT.

The chain links TRBV9 to TRBJ2-1; 8 nucleotides line up with TRBD2. V lost 4 bases to trimming and J lost 5 bases; unmatched junction nucleotides: 11. Germline loops: CDR1 SGDLS, CDR2 YYNGEE. The CDR3 length is 16 residues. The CDR3 bases are TGTGCCAGCAGCCCCCTCGCGGGCGGGGGGAACAATGAGCAGTTCTTC. Its translation: CASSPLAGGGNNEQFF.

This sequence joins TRBV10-1 and TRBJ1-4, with D possibly being TRBD1 (6 bases). Between the trimmed V and J ends, which lost 3 bases and 7 bases, there was a span of 12 bases. The V gene's germline CDR1 is WNHNN and CDR2 SYGVQD (reference sequence). The CDR3 has 14 amino acids. CDR3: CASSDGGHGEKLFF. The CDR3 bases are TGCGCCAGCAGTGACGGGGGACACGGTGAAAAACTGTTTTTT.

This chain connects TRBV19 to TRBJ1-1; TRBD1 might be the D (6 bases). The germline gives CDR1 LNHDA, CDR2 SQIVND (reference sequence). V lost 7 bases and J 1 base, leaving 16 bases between the germline ends. The CDR3 consists of 15 residues. CDR3 sequence reads: CASIQLGHQNTEAFF. As DNA, the CDR3 is TGTGCCAGTATCCAACTGGGACACCAGAACACTGAAGCTTTCTTT.

This clone appeared a single time. This rearrangement joins TRBV7-2 to TRBJ2-3; D unresolved. V lost 5 bases, J lost 1 base, and 16 bases lay in between. The CDR3 spans 16 residues. From germline, CDR1 is SGHTA and CDR2 FQGNSA. The CDR3 spells CASSGPETSRTDTQYF. The CDR3, as DNA: TGTGCCAGCAGCGGCCCCGAAACGAGCCGCACAGATACGCAGTATTTT.

The chain joins TRBV7-2 to TRBJ1-2; possible D gene TRBD1, 6 bases. V lost 4 bases to trimming and J lost 2 bases, with 14 bases between them. This CDR3 comprises 15 residues. In germline, CDR1 is SGHTA, CDR2 FQGNSA. CDR3 protein: CASSSLQGRNYGYTF. CDR3 coding DNA: TGTGCCAGCAGCTCCCTACAGGGAAGGAACTATGGCTACACCTTC. The full variable domain, in which reference TRBV7-2 and TRBJ1-2 provide the parts outside the CDR3, is GAGVSQSPSNKVTEKGKDVELRCDPISGHTALYWYRQSLGQGLEFLIYFQGNSAPDKSGLPSDRFSAERTGGSVSTLTIQRTQQEDSAVYLCASSSLQGRNYGYTFGSGTRLTVV.

The chain combines TRBV4-2 with TRBJ1-6; 8 positions agree with TRBD1. The CDR3 totals 16 residues. Germline V gene sequence: CDR1 LGHNA, CDR2 YNFKEQ. V shed 4 bases and J 8 bases; nucleotides not matched to a gene: 10. CDR3 in amino acids: CASSPTTGQVDSPLHF. DNA of the CDR3: TGTGCCAGCAGCCCTACGACGGGACAGGTGGATTCACCCCTCCACTTT.

This clone was recorded once. This chain joins TRBV19 and TRBJ1-1, with TRBD1 matching over 7 bases. The germline gives CDR1 LNHDA, CDR2 SQIVND (reference sequence). The CDR3 runs 17 residues. Losses at the gene ends were 7 bases for V and 1 base for J; bases not matched to a gene: 15. This CDR3 is CASTLTPQTGSNTEAFF. The DNA of the CDR3 is TGTGCCAGTACCCTAACCCCCCAGACAGGGTCGAACACTGAAGCTTTCTTT.

This chain links TRBV5-4 with TRBJ1-2; a possible D gene is TRBD1 (6 bases). V was clipped by 1 base and J by 6 bases, with 10 bases between them. The CDR3 runs 13 residues. Germline CDR1 and CDR2: SGHNT and YYREEE (reference sequence). CDR3 amino acids: CASSLYRVDGYTF. The DNA for the CDR3 is TGTGCCAGCAGCTTGTACAGGGTGGATGGCTACACCTTC.

This clone was recorded once. The V call is TRBV19, the J call TRBJ1-4; D not certain. Germline-derived CDR1 and CDR2 are LNHDA and SQIVND (reference sequence). The CDR3 extends over 14 amino acids. V lost 7 bases and J lost 0, with 9 bases in between. CDR3 coding DNA: TGTGCCAGTATAGGACGGGCAACTAATGAAAAACTGTTTTTT. Its protein product is CASIGRATNEKLFF.

The chain uses TRBV2 and TRBJ1-1, with D perhaps matching TRBD1 (5 bases). Deletions cut 2 bases from V and 4 bases from J, with 14 bases between. The CDR3 runs to 15 residues. Per the germline V gene, CDR1 is SNHLY and CDR2 is FYNNEI. The chain's CDR3 is CASSEWWGGGTEAFF. CDR3 bases: TGTGCCAGCAGTGAATGGTGGGGTGGGGGCACTGAAGCTTTCTTT.

The V and J genes are TRBV4-1 and TRBJ2-1; D is possibly TRBD1 or TRBD2 (5 bases each). The CDR3 is 17 amino acids. V lost 3 bases to trimming and J lost 7 bases, with 22 bases between them. Per the germline V gene, CDR1 is MGHRA and CDR2 is YSYEKL. The CDR3 DNA is TGCGCCAGCAGCCAGCCACTGGGACGGCGAGGTTGGAATGAGCAGTTCTTC. This gives the protein CASSQPLGRRGWNEQFF.